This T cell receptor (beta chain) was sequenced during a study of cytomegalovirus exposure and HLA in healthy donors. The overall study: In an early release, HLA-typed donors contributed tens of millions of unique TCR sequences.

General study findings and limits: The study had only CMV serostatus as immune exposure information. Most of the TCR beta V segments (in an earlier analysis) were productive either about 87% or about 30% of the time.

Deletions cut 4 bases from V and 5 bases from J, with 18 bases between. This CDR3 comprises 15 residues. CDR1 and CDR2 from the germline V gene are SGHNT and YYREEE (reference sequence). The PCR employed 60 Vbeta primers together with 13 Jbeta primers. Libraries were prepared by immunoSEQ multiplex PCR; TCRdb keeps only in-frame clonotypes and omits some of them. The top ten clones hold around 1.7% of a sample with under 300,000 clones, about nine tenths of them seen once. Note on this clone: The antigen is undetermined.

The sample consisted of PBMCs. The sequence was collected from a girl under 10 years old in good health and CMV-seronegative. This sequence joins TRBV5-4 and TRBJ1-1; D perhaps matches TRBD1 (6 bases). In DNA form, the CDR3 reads TGTGCCAGCAGCGCGCCAGGGGTTCCCGCAACTGAAGCTTTCTTT. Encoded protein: CASSAPGVPATEAFF.